Below are 30 T cell receptor beta chains sequenced from a single sample in a study of T cell responses to AZD1222 COVID-19 vaccine. Generated by immunoSEQ multiplex PCR, the TCRdb table keeps only in-frame clones and is missing some. Among around 120,000 clones, approximately 90% were seen once, and the ten largest hold less than 4.5%. The sample in question was peripheral blood, obtained on day 0 of AZD1222 vaccination. Every receptor here comes from an adult in good health.

J is TRBJ1-4 and V is TRBV7-8; no definite D call. The germline gives CDR1 SGHVS, CDR2 FQNEAQ. V was shortened by 2 bases and J by 4 bases, with 17 bases between the two germline ends. CDR3 length: 17 residues. CDR3 DNA sequence: TGTGCCAGCAGCTTATATCCCCCCGGGAAAGATAATGAAAAACTGTTTTTT. Residues: CASSLYPPGKDNEKLFF.

The chain carries TRBV20-1 and TRBJ1-5; D not resolved. Deletions cut 3 bases from V and 4 bases from J, with 10 bases between. This CDR3 contains 13 residues. Per the germline V gene, CDR1 is DFQATT and CDR2 is SNEGSKA (reference sequence). This CDR3 reads CSASLAPNQPQHF. Written as DNA, the CDR3 is TGCAGTGCTAGTTTGGCACCGAATCAGCCCCAGCATTTT.

The CDR3 nucleotides read TGTGCCAGCAGCGTAGGGGTGAACGAGGGCACTGAAGCTTTCTTT. This gives the protein CASSVGVNEGTEAFF. This chain connects TRBV9 to TRBJ1-1, with unresolved D. Trimming removed 0 bases from V and 4 bases from J, with 13 bases in between. This CDR3 contains 15 residues. The germline V gene encodes CDR1 SGDLS and CDR2 YYNGEE.

The J gene is TRBJ1-1, the V gene TRBV3-1 (or the pseudogene TRBV3-2); no reliable D call. Trimming removed 6 bases from V and 1 base from J, with 12 bases in between. This CDR3 has 14 residues. Looked up from germline, CDR1 is LGHDT and CDR2 is YNNKEL (reference sequence). CDR3 sequence reads: CASRQSEGNTEAFF. CDR3 bases: TGTGCCAGCAGGCAATCCGAGGGGAACACTGAAGCTTTCTTT.

V usage is TRBV9 and J usage is TRBJ1-1; the match to TRBD1 covers 7 bases. J gave up 4 bases and V 3 bases, and 9 bases lay outside the gene matches. Germline lookup yields CDR1 SGDLS and CDR2 YYNGEE. The CDR3 loop spans 15 amino acids. The CDR3 reads CASSGRQGGVTEAFF. CDR3 nucleotide sequence: TGTGCCAGCAGCGGTCGACAGGGAGGCGTCACTGAAGCTTTCTTT.

The V gene is TRBV5-1, the J gene TRBJ1-2; 7 nucleotides align to TRBD1. The CDR3 sequence is 14 residues long. V was pared by 4 bases and J by 5 bases, with 8 bases of the junction left unmatched. Germline V CDR1 and CDR2: SGHRS, YFSETQ. The CDR3 DNA reads as TGCGCCAGCAGCACCGACAGGGCCGCTTATGGCTACACCTTC. The encoded protein is CASSTDRAAYGYTF.

The genes are TRBV14 and TRBJ1-3; no reliable D call. V lost 0 bases and J lost 4, with 16 bases in between. CDR1 SGHDN and CDR2 FVKESK come from the germline V gene. This CDR3 comprises 17 residues. The CDR3 DNA follows: TGTGCCAGCAGCCAAGAAACGGGTTGGCTCGGCGGAAACACCATATATTTT. Translating it yields CASSQETGWLGGNTIYF.

This chain links TRBV2 with TRBJ2-4, with unresolved D. The V and J ends lost 9 bases and 8 bases respectively, with 11 bases between them. This CDR3 spans 11 amino acids. The germline CDR1 and CDR2 sequences are SNHLY and FYNNEI. Here the CDR3 reads CASRDGDIQYF. CDR3 sequence (DNA): TGTGCCAGTAGGGATGGGGACATTCAGTACTTC.

The chain is built from TRBV2 and TRBJ1-5; 10 bases agree with TRBD1. The CDR3 covers 14 residues. V trimming: 6 bases; J trimming: 6 bases; junction bases outside the gene matches: 5. Germline CDR1 and CDR2: SNHLY and FYNNEI. DNA of the CDR3: TGTGCCAGCAGCCGACAGGGGGCCGCTCAGCCCCAGCATTTT. Amino acids: CASSRQGAAQPQHF.

This chain links TRBV19 with TRBJ1-4; D remains unclear. Germline V gives CDR1 LNHDA, CDR2 SQIVND (reference sequence). The CDR3 is 18 residues long. V was pared by 3 bases and J by 4 bases, with 21 bases between. CDR3 coding DNA: TGTGCCAGTAGTATCCTTGGTGTCGGCCAGGCGAGTAATGAAAAACTGTTTTTT. As protein: CASSILGVGQASNEKLFF.

This chain joins TRBV28 and TRBJ1-2, with a tentative D call TRBD1 (5 bases). The germline V gene has CDR1 MDHEN and CDR2 SYDVKM. The V gene lost 8 bases and the J gene lost 4 bases, with 17 bases spanning the gap. This CDR3 spans 14 amino acids. This CDR3 is CASSVYRSSYGYTF. The DNA for the CDR3 is TGTGCCAGCTCAGTTTACAGGTCGTCCTATGGCTACACCTTC.

The chain carries TRBV6-2 or TRBV6-3 and TRBJ2-3; 8 nucleotides line up with TRBD2. Germline trimming cut 2 bases from V and 3 bases from J; bases unmatched to any gene: 7. The length of the CDR3 is 16 residues. CDR1 is MNHEY, CDR2 SVGEGT, per germline. DNA of the CDR3: TGTGCCAGCAGTTACCGGGGGGGCCAGCGAACAGATACGCAGTATTTT. Translation gives CASSYRGGQRTDTQYF.

J is TRBJ2-5 and V is TRBV10-3; possible D gene TRBD1, 5 bases. Germline CDR1 ENHRY, CDR2 SYGVKD. The CDR3 is 11 amino acids. The V gene lost 5 bases and the J gene lost 4 bases, with 5 bases spanning the gap. The CDR3 sequence: CAISTGETQYF. DNA for the CDR3: TGTGCCATCAGTACAGGAGAGACCCAGTACTTC.

The chain carries TRBV6-1 and TRBJ1-1, with D possibly being TRBD1 (5 bases). This CDR3 has 15 residues. Per germline, CDR1 MNHNS and CDR2 SASEGT. Trimming left V 2 bases short and J 4 bases short, with 14 bases between. The CDR3 nucleotides are TGTGCCAGCAGTGAACGAGGTGGGGGTACCACTGAAGCTTTCTTT. Translation gives CASSERGGGTTEAFF.

The CDR3 DNA follows: TGTGCCAGCAGCGTAGCCCCGGATCAAAATCAGCCCCAGCATTTT. Translated: CASSVAPDQNQPQHF. The V gene is TRBV9, the J gene TRBJ1-5; no clear D. There are 15 residues in the CDR3. Trimming shortened V by 0 bases and J by 4 bases, and 11 bases separated the two germline ends. Germline assignment: CDR1 SGDLS and CDR2 YYNGEE.

V and J are TRBV19 and TRBJ1-2; 8 bases align to TRBD1. The CDR3 contains 13 residues. Germline lookup yields CDR1 LNHDA and CDR2 SQIVND (reference sequence). Unmatched junction bases numbered 5, after V lost 7 bases and J lost 4 bases. As DNA, the CDR3 is TGTGCCAGTACCCCGGACAGGGCCTATGGCTACACCTTC. Residues: CASTPDRAYGYTF. Filled out from reference TRBV19 and TRBJ1-2, the complete variable domain reads DGGITQSPKYLFRKEGQNVTLSCEQNLNHDAMYWYRQDPGQGLRLIYYSQIVNDFQKGDIAEGYSVSREKKESFPLTVTSAQKNPTAFYLCASTPDRAYGYTFGSGTRLTVV.

The rearrangement links TRBV3-1 (or the pseudogene TRBV3-2) to TRBJ2-4; the match to TRBD1 covers 9 bases. Germline values: CDR1 LGHDT, CDR2 YNNKEL (reference sequence). The CDR3 contains 14 residues. V shed 5 bases, J shed 6 bases, and the junction held 5 bases outside the gene matches. This chain's CDR3 is CASSKRTGVNIQYF. Written as DNA, the CDR3 is TGTGCCAGCAGCAAGAGGACAGGGGTAAACATTCAGTACTTC.

A single count supports this clone. The chain links TRBV12-3 or TRBV12-4 to TRBJ1-1; perhaps TRBD1 as D (5 bases). The germline V and J ends were trimmed by 5 bases and 8 bases, with 9 bases remaining between them. CDR3 length: 11 residues. The CDR3 DNA is TGTGCCAGCAGTCCCCGACAGGAAGCTTTCTTT. This gives the protein CASSPRQEAFF.

The chain links TRBV19 to TRBJ1-2, with D possibly matching TRBD1 (5 bases). Per germline, CDR1 LNHDA and CDR2 SQIVND (reference sequence). This CDR3 is built from 15 residues. Trimming shortened V by 6 bases and J by 2 bases, and 16 bases separated the two germline ends. The CDR3 DNA reads as TGTGCCAGTAGAACTGGGGGTCTCTTAAACTATGGCTACACCTTC. The encoded protein is CASRTGGLLNYGYTF.

As to this clone: Other DNA sequences in the sample encode the same CDR3. V usage is TRBV7-9 and J usage is TRBJ1-1; no firm D call. CDR3 size: 12 residues. Germline CDR1 is SEHNR and CDR2 is FQNEAQ (reference sequence). V gave up 6 bases and J gave up 2 bases, with 7 bases separating them. CDR3 bases: TGTGCCAGCAGTCGACAAAACACTGAAGCTTTCTTT. Translating it yields CASSRQNTEAFF. Looking up the rest from reference TRBV7-9 and TRBJ1-1 gives the full variable domain: DTGVSQNPRHKITKRGQNVTFRCDPISEHNRLYWYRQTLGQGPEFLTYFQNEAQLEKSRLLSDRFSAERPKGSFSTLEIQRTEQGDSAMYLCASSRQNTEAFFGQGTRLTVV.

The chain recombines TRBV4-3 with TRBJ1-1; the D gene is possibly TRBD1 (5 bases). CDR1 is LGHNA, CDR2 YSLEER, per germline. Trimming shortened V by 4 bases and J by 4 bases, and 25 bases separated the two germline ends. The CDR3 has 18 amino acids. The CDR3 coding sequence is TGCGCCAGCAGCCGAGGGGTAGGATTTTTTTCCCTGGGCACTGAAGCTTTCTTT. Protein sequence: CASSRGVGFFSLGTEAFF.

This sequence joins TRBV5-4 and TRBJ2-3; D is ambiguous. The CDR3 is made up of 14 amino acids. Trimming removed 9 bases at V and 2 bases at J, with 16 bases between. Germline CDR1 and CDR2: SGHNT and YYREEE (reference sequence). The CDR3 region is CATRGLVSTDTQYF. CDR3 bases: TGTGCCACTCGAGGTCTAGTGTCCACAGATACGCAGTATTTT.

The chain employs TRBV2 and TRBJ2-5; 8 bases match TRBD2. The CDR3 runs to 16 residues. Germline lookup yields CDR1 SNHLY and CDR2 FYNNEI. V trimming: 6 bases; J trimming: 4 bases; junction bases outside the gene matches: 13. The CDR3 loop is CASRPAAGGRGETQYF. CDR3 in DNA: TGTGCCAGCAGACCAGCCGCGGGGGGCCGGGGAGAGACCCAGTACTTC.

This clone was observed a single time. V usage is TRBV7-3 and J usage is TRBJ2-6; D tentatively reads TRBD1 or TRBD2 (5 bases each). V was shortened by 5 bases and J by 8 bases, with 13 bases between the two germline ends. The germline V gene has CDR1 SGHTA and CDR2 FQGTGA. The CDR3 runs to 14 residues. CDR3 sequence reads: CASSPDGASNVLTF. CDR3 sequence (DNA): TGTGCCAGCAGCCCCGACGGGGCCTCCAACGTCCTGACTTTC.

This chain joins TRBV14 and TRBJ1-2; D is perhaps TRBD1 (5 bases). Germline V gene data show CDR1 as SGHDN and CDR2 as FVKESK. The CDR3 runs 14 residues. V was shortened by 4 bases and J by 2 bases, with 11 bases between the two germline ends. The CDR3, as DNA: TGTGCCAGCAGCCGGCAGGGCCTCAACTATGGCTACACCTTC. Its translation is CASSRQGLNYGYTF.

The chain joins TRBV19 to TRBJ1-1; D ambiguous. The CDR3 has 13 amino acids. CDR1 and CDR2 (germline): LNHDA, SQIVND (reference sequence). V was pared by 2 bases and J by 4 bases, with 8 bases between. CDR3 amino acids: CASSIQPSTEAFF. The CDR3 nucleotides are TGTGCCAGTAGTATACAGCCAAGCACTGAAGCTTTCTTT.

This clone has a handful of counts. The CDR3 DNA reads as TGTGCCAGCAGCTTAGAACGGGAGGCCTACGAGCAGTACTTC. Translating gives CASSLEREAYEQYF. This chain links TRBV7-9 with TRBJ2-7, with 7 bases aligning to TRBD2. Trimming took 1 base from V and 2 from J; bases not matched to a gene: 2. This CDR3 is 14 amino acids long. Germline CDR1 reads SEHNR; CDR2 reads FQNEAQ (reference sequence).

V usage is TRBV5-1 and J usage is TRBJ2-4; tentatively, D is TRBD2 (6 bases). Looked up from germline, CDR1 is SGHRS and CDR2 is YFSETQ. There are 14 residues in the CDR3. V lost 6 bases, J lost 7 bases, and 17 bases lay in between. CDR3 coding DNA: TGCGCCAGCAACCGGGACTCCTCCACTAACATTCAGTACTTC. It yields the protein CASNRDSSTNIQYF. Full variable domain (outside the CDR3, taken from reference TRBV5-1 and TRBJ2-4): KAGVTQTPRYLIKTRGQQVTLSCSPISGHRSVSWYQQTPGQGLQFLFEYFSETQRNKGNFPGRFSGRQFSNSRSEMNVSTLELGDSALYLCASNRDSSTNIQYFGAGTRLSVL.

This chain connects TRBV7-3 to TRBJ2-1, with D tentatively TRBD2 (5 bases). The CDR3 loop spans 14 amino acids. V lost 5 bases and J 0 bases, leaving 8 bases between the germline ends. Germline loops: CDR1 SGHTA, CDR2 FQGTGA. The CDR3 is CASSPGSSYNEQFF. The CDR3 nucleotides read TGTGCCAGCAGCCCGGGGAGCTCCTACAATGAGCAGTTCTTC.

The gene calls are TRBV11-2 and TRBJ1-2; D is unclear. V lost 5 bases, J lost 1 base, and 20 bases lay in between. This CDR3 region has 17 residues. Looked up from germline, CDR1 is SGHAT and CDR2 is FQNNGV. CDR3 sequence: CASSPVASRANNYGYTF. DNA for the CDR3: TGTGCCAGCAGCCCCGTTGCGAGTAGGGCGAATAACTATGGCTACACCTTC.